The entry that follows covers one T cell receptor beta chain sequence. Its antigen target is currently unknown. It has no much larger one-base neighbor in the sample; base qualities were not kept. This specimen comes from a study of shared clonotypes between healthy human individuals (dated by TCRdb to between 2020 and 2021). Concerning the study at large: Three men and a couple of women, aged 18 to 49 years, made up the cohort. For each donor, three plates each were used for CD4 naive and CD4 memory, two plates were used for CD8 naive, and one plate was used for CD8 memory. Blood TCR repertoires of four to six healthy adults were deeply sequenced to estimate repertoire size and the extent of clonotype sharing between individuals. To increase sequencing depth and limit assay-specific biases, TCR repertoire library preparation and sequencing were carried out by different laboratories using diverse techniques. Per donor, leukapheresis produced somewhere between about 0.9 and 10 billion PBMCs. General study outcomes and caveats: Naive subsets generally had larger estimated clonotype richness than memory subsets did. Sampling was limited to blood, and TCR repertoires in tissue likely differ from TCR repertoires in blood. When several donors were compared, the shared fraction of clonotypes was roughly 5% for naive CD4, around 3.6% for naive CD8, more than 2% for memory CD4, and 0.35% to 0.4% for memory CD8. The genetic and exposure-history diversity represented was limited by the small number of donors. Even with the large sequencing depth, rarefaction of the sorted-subset datasets indicated that sequencing was incomplete. Pairwise subsampling indicated that sequencing depth was expected to affect the degree of clonotype sharing among donors. Compared with non-shared clonotypes, clonotypes shared by all four sorted-subset donors had higher generation probabilities.

TCR CDR3 regions were amplified from genomic DNA by multiplex PCR using the deep immunoSEQ assay. Extracted genomic DNA from each cell subset was distributed evenly across all wells of several immunoSEQ 96-well plates, and each plate was treated as a replicate. For sorted subsets, around 0.2 ug of genomic DNA, equivalent to about 30,000 T cell genomes, went into each replicate PCR. Purified libraries were measured with a Qubit 3.0 fluorometer, size-checked on a Bioanalyzer 2100, and measured again with the KAPA Library Quantification kit. Every immunoSEQ 96-well plate was sequenced on a dedicated single-read 150-cycle Illumina NextSeq 550 flow cell. The original pipeline was this. The immunoSEQ output contained only junctional sequences without quality scores, so filtering could not match that applied to full-length reads. Sequences were annotated with PyIR, a Python wrapper for IgBLAST v1.9, and V/J genes and CDR3 were assigned using IMGT germline references. Reads were removed for weak V/J assignments (E-value above 1e-6), missing CDR3, stop codons, out-of-frame junctions, or ambiguous translated residues. V3J clonotypes were defined as sequences sharing an identical inferred V gene, J gene, and CDR3 amino acid sequence. The percentage overlap between two repertoires was calculated by dividing the number of shared unique clonotypes by the size of the smaller repertoire. RTK rarefaction, the Chao1 estimator, and Recon v2.1 estimates of unobserved clonotypes were used to assess repertoire richness. Generation probabilities were computed with OLGA for all TCRbeta clonotypes obtained by the gDNA method from a few donors. Entries here come from immuneACCESS through TCRdb and include only in-frame sequences with V and J called. Some clones fail to appear in such tables; in the studies checked, an unresolved V gene covers under half of the shortfall, and the cause of the remainder is unknown. From that table come the V and J calls and clone size; the DNA was used to work out D and trimming. This sample comprises more than 1 million clones, around three quarters of them detected only once. The ten largest clones represent approximately 0.5% of the sample.

Donors were healthy HIV-negative adults with no recently reported acute infections or vaccinations. All donors were Caucasian adults living in Nashville, Tennessee, USA. CD4+ T cells were enriched by magnetic negative selection, after which naive cells were positively selected on CD45RA and the negative fraction was taken as the memory subset. Blood was collected by leukapheresis, and PBMCs were isolated by Ficoll-Histopaque density gradient centrifugation and then cryopreserved in liquid nitrogen vapor phase. Analytical flow cytometry was used to check the purity and quantity of every magnetically sorted T cell population. Genomic DNA was isolated from each sorted fraction and quantified by UV absorbance on a Nanodrop 2000c. The TCR sequence derives from a man between 18 and 29 years old in good health. Some clones in this sample may be carry-over from other donors' samples. The sequenced sample was memory CD4+ T cells from PBMCs. Explained via the paper, the cell subset or site label denotes: CD45RA-negative fraction.

The CDR3: CASSQDGDTGTEAFF. The nucleotides read TGTGCCAGCAGCCAAGATGGGGATACGGGCACTGAAGCTTTCTTT. The rearrangement combines TRBV4-2 with TRBJ1-1, with no reliable assignment of the D segment. The germline ends are 12 bases apart after V is trimmed by 0 bases and J by 4 bases. Reading the germline V gene gives CDR1 LGHNA and CDR2 YNFKEQ. From the cysteine up to the phenylalanine, the CDR3 has a length of 15 residues. Just CDR3 DNA is preserved here, 45 bases in frame from base 1.